A single sample gave rise to the 18 T cell receptor beta chains below, sequenced in a study of T cell repertoires in cytomegalovirus infection. TCRdb recomputed calls from the reads with MiXCR, one row per CDR3 protein. The sample yields around 100,000 distinct CDR3 sequences, 35% to 50% seen once. For these TCRs, the target antigens are not known. Sequenced material: CD8+ T cells from cultured PBMCs, taken from culture after CMV antigen stimulation. All receptors come from a human donor in good health (CMV status not recorded). Some clones in this sample may be carry-over from other donors' samples.

V is TRBV2 and J is TRBJ2-7; TRBD1 matches 7 bases. This CDR3 spans 15 amino acids. Germline CDR1 is SNHLY and CDR2 is FYNNEI. J was trimmed by 4 bases and V by 3 bases; bases with no gene match: 9. Here the CDR3 DNA reads TGTGCCAGCAGTGAGGCCTCCTACAGGGGATACGAGCAGTACTTC. Protein: CASSEASYRGYEQYF.

The chain has TRBV4-2 and TRBJ1-6, with D possibly being TRBD1 (5 bases). The V and J ends lost 1 base and 10 bases respectively, with 14 bases between them. Germline V gene data show CDR1 as LGHNA and CDR2 as YNFKEQ. The CDR3 spans 15 residues. DNA for the CDR3: TGTGCCAGCAGCCAAGTGGGGGGAGGGATGTCACCCCTCCACTTT. It codes for CASSQVGGGMSPLHF.

Details on this clonotype: Mismatch with germline at one junction end may stem from a read error. The chain carries TRBV7-2 and TRBJ1-3, with D unclear. The germline V gene encodes CDR1 SGHTA and CDR2 FQGNSA. The CDR3 has 16 amino acids. The DNA of the CDR3 is TGTGCCAGCAGCTTAATAACGACGCCCTCTGGAACCACCATATATTTT. Protein product: CASSLITTPSGTTIYF.

This chain joins TRBV7-9 and TRBJ2-7; D is unclear. CDR3 length: 15 residues. Trimming took 5 bases from V and 2 from J, leaving 16 bases between them. The germline V gene encodes CDR1 SEHNR and CDR2 FQNEAQ (reference sequence). CDR3: CASSHQTSGPYEQYF. In nucleotides, the CDR3 is TGTGCCAGCAGCCACCAGACGTCAGGTCCCTACGAGCAGTACTTC.

The gene calls are TRBV29-1 and TRBJ2-7, with D uncertain. In germline, CDR1 is SQVTM, CDR2 ANQGSEA. V lost 4 bases, J lost 2 bases, and 6 bases lay in between. There are 11 residues in the CDR3. The CDR3 DNA reads as TGCAGCGTTGTAATAGCCTACGAGCAGTACTTC. Protein sequence: CSVVIAYEQYF.

The chain has TRBV6-5 and TRBJ2-1; D call uncertain. V lost 2 bases and J 1 base, leaving 3 bases between the germline ends. Germline lookup yields CDR1 MNHEY and CDR2 SVGAGI. This CDR3 region has 13 residues. The CDR3 nucleotides are TGTGCCAGCAGTTACGAGTCCTACAATGAGCAGTTCTTC. It translates to CASSYESYNEQFF.

This clonotype showed up just a few times. The genes are TRBV7-2 and TRBJ1-4, with a weak D call TRBD1 (6 bases). The CDR3 runs to 16 residues. Per germline, CDR1 SGHTA and CDR2 FQGNSA. V was pared by 2 bases and J by 2 bases, with 12 bases between. CDR3 DNA: TGTGCCAGCAGCTTATGGGGGCCCTACACTAATGAAAAACTGTTTTTT. It translates to CASSLWGPYTNEKLFF.

This clonotype appeared many times. The CDR3 spells CATSAPGAQGITEAFF. CDR3 coding DNA: TGTGCCACCAGTGCCCCGGGCGCCCAGGGGATCACTGAAGCTTTCTTT. This chain joins TRBV24-1 and TRBJ1-1; the D gene is possibly TRBD1 (6 bases). The CDR3 totals 16 residues. With 5 bases removed from V and 4 bases from J, the gap between germline ends came to 19 bases. Germline CDR1 is KGHDR and CDR2 is SFDVKD.

This chain connects TRBV6-1 to TRBJ2-5; 7 positions agree with TRBD2. The CDR3 loop spans 15 amino acids. Germline V gene sequence: CDR1 MNHNS, CDR2 SASEGT. J gave up 7 bases and V 7 bases, and 15 bases lay outside the gene matches. The CDR3 loop reads CASTTGGYKFGTQYF. The CDR3 coding sequence is TGTGCCAGCACCACGGGGGGATACAAGTTTGGGACCCAGTACTTC.

The chain links TRBV7-8 to TRBJ2-1; 7 nucleotides match TRBD2. Looked up from germline, CDR1 is SGHVS and CDR2 is FQNEAQ. V gave up 2 bases and J gave up 8 bases; unmatched junction bases: 6. The CDR3 totals 14 residues. The CDR3 nucleotides are TGTGCCAGCAGCTTAAACCGACTAGCCGATGAGCAGTTCTTC. Its protein product is CASSLNRLADEQFF.

V and J are TRBV9 and TRBJ2-3, with 7 bases fitting TRBD2. V shed 7 bases, J shed 1 base, and the junction held 6 bases outside the gene matches. The CDR3 runs 14 residues. The germline V gene has CDR1 SGDLS and CDR2 YYNGEE. DNA of the CDR3: TGTGCCAGCTCCTCCCGGGGGGGCACAGATACGCAGTATTTT. It specifies CASSSRGGTDTQYF.

In this sample, this clonotype turned up many times. The V and J genes are TRBV5-4 and TRBJ1-2; 7 nucleotides line up with TRBD1. V was clipped by 6 bases and J by 1 base; unmatched bases: 15. The germline gives CDR1 SGHNT, CDR2 YYREEE (reference sequence). The CDR3 extends over 17 amino acids. The CDR3 DNA is TGTGCCAGCAACTCCTTTCCCTTACAGGGGTTTAACTATGGCTACACCTTC. This sequence encodes CASNSFPLQGFNYGYTF. Drawing the rest from reference TRBV5-4 and TRBJ1-2, the complete variable domain is ETGVTQSPTHLIKTRGQQVTLRCSSQSGHNTVSWYQQALGQGPQFIFQYYREEENGRGNFPPRFSGLQFPNYSSELNVNALELDDSALYLCASNSFPLQGFNYGYTFGSGTRLTVV.

The rearrangement uses TRBV5-5 and TRBJ1-6, with D maybe TRBD1 (6 bases). The germline gives CDR1 SGHKS, CDR2 YYEKEE (reference sequence). The germline V and J ends were trimmed by 0 bases and 6 bases, with 10 bases remaining between them. The CDR3 has 15 residues. In DNA form, the CDR3 reads TGTGCCAGCAGCTTGGATCAGGGGTCTAATTCACCCCTCCACTTT. Its protein is CASSLDQGSNSPLHF.

There are a few counts of this clonotype. This chain's CDR3 is CASSPFGGPYEQYF. The CDR3, as DNA: TGTGCCAGCAGCCCATTCGGGGGCCCCTACGAGCAGTACTTC. This chain links TRBV7-9 with TRBJ2-7; perhaps D is TRBD1 or TRBD2 (6 bases each). There are 14 residues in the CDR3. The germline V and J ends were trimmed by 5 bases and 2 bases, with 13 bases remaining between them. CDR1 is SEHNR, CDR2 FQNEAQ, per germline (reference sequence).

The chain uses TRBV24-1 and TRBJ2-2, with D possibly matching TRBD1 (6 bases). The CDR3 covers 17 residues. CDR1 and CDR2 from the germline V gene are KGHDR and SFDVKD. The ends were cut back, 4 bases at V and 0 bases at J, with 14 bases in the middle. The CDR3 nucleotides read TGTGCCACCAGTGACTCACCCGGGACAACGAACACCGGGGAGCTGTTTTTT. Protein: CATSDSPGTTNTGELFF.

The rearrangement joins TRBV4-1 to TRBJ1-5, with D uncertain. The length of the CDR3 is 14 residues. V was shortened by 4 bases and J by 7 bases, with 14 bases between the two germline ends. Germline lookup yields CDR1 MGHRA and CDR2 YSYEKL. The CDR3 here is CASSPIGESQPQHF. Written as DNA, the CDR3 is TGCGCCAGCAGCCCAATAGGTGAGTCGCAGCCCCAGCATTTT.

The genes are TRBV27 and TRBJ1-2, with D possibly TRBD1 on 6 matching bases. CDR1 is MNHEY, CDR2 SMNVEV, per germline (reference sequence). CDR3 length equals 14 residues. V was shortened by 5 bases and J by 2 bases, with 12 bases between the two germline ends. CDR3 residues: CASSLRDTNYGYTF. The CDR3 nucleotides read TGTGCCAGCAGTCTAAGGGACACCAACTATGGCTACACCTTC.

This chain joins TRBV2 and TRBJ2-3; no firm D call. CDR1 and CDR2 (germline): SNHLY, FYNNEI. CDR3 length: 16 residues. The V and J ends lost 6 bases and 1 base respectively, with 17 bases between them. The CDR3 is CASRVSVGMGTDTQYF. CDR3 coding DNA: TGTGCCAGCAGGGTTTCGGTGGGGATGGGCACAGATACGCAGTATTTT. Supplemented by reference TRBV2 and TRBJ2-3, the full variable domain reads EPEVTQTPSHQVTQMGQEVILRCVPISNHLYFYWYRQILGQKVEFLVSFYNNEISEKSEIFDDQFSVERPDGSNFTLKIRSTKLEDSAMYFCASRVSVGMGTDTQYFGPGTRLTVL.